A single sample gave rise to the 9 T cell receptor beta chains below, sequenced in a study of CD8+ T cells in alopecia areata. Sequencing relied on a cDNA template that was reverse transcribed from extracted RNA. The protocol was immunoSEQ multiplex PCR, while the TCRdb copy is restricted to in-frame clones and leaves out a portion. The sample presents 15,000 to 20,000 clones, none singletons. Cutaneous lymph node cells were pooled, and they were sorted using CD4, CD8alpha, NKG2D, NKG2ACE and other markers. The specimen was CD8+ T cells sorted from a lymph node. These receptors came from a C3H/HeJ mouse with alopecia areata. The MHC haplotype recorded for the strain is H2-k.

Note on this clone: Genes and germline come from the mouse. The observed sequence ends 4 residues before the CDR3 terminus, with the missing tail filled in from the germline J gene. The chain carries TRBV31 and TRBJ2-4, with 9 bases identical to TRBD2. J lost 1 base, V lost 4 bases, and 3 bases had no gene match. In germline, CDR1 is GKSSPN, CDR2 SITVG. The CDR3 contains 14 residues. The CDR3 is CAWNRDWGQNTLYF. The CDR3 bases that were read are TGTGCCTGGAACCGGGACTGGGGTCAAAAC.

This clone was recorded many times. Here the gene names and germline are mouse. The CDR3 extends 4 residues past the end of the read, so its final part is completed from the germline J gene. The chain recombines TRBV13-3 with TRBJ1-2; D call uncertain. Germline V gene lookup returns CDR1 NNHDY and CDR2 SYVADS. The CDR3 consists of 13 residues. Deletions cut 5 bases from V and 0 bases from J, with 8 bases between. CDR3 in amino acids: CASSPLTNSDYTF. CDR3 bases read: TGTGCCAGCAGCCCTCTAACAAACTCC.

To note about this clone: Genes here carry mouse names. The CDR3 end is not reached by the read, which stops 4 residues before it; the germline J gene fills it in. The chain links TRBV13-2 to TRBJ2-1; TRBD1 matches 9 bases. Trimming cost V 3 bases and J 4 bases; bases outside gene matches: 5. There are 15 residues in the CDR3. CDR1 is NNHNN, CDR2 SYGAGS, per germline (reference sequence). CDR3 bases read: TGTGCCAGCGGTGGCCGGGACAGGGAATATGCT. Amino acid sequence: CASGGRDREYA. The whole CDR3 protein is CASGGRDREYAEQFF.

As concerns this clone: Any gene name here is a mouse gene name. The read stops 4 residues short of the end of the CDR3; the missing end is completed from the germline J gene. The chain combines TRBV13-1 with TRBJ1-1; TRBD1 matches at 8 bases. J was trimmed by 3 bases and V by 2 bases; bases with no gene match: 3. The CDR3 runs 14 residues. Germline CDR1 NSHNY, CDR2 SYGAGN. CDR3 protein: CASSEPGGYTEVFF. The part of the CDR3 DNA that was read is TGTGCCAGCAGTGAACCAGGGGGCTACACA.

This clone was seen repeatedly, ten times or more. The listed genes are named as in mouse. The read halts 4 residues ahead of the CDR3 end, with the missing end drawn from the germline J gene. The rearrangement joins TRBV1 to TRBJ2-3; 8 bases are a match to TRBD2. The germline V gene encodes CDR1 NSQYPW and CDR2 LRSPGD (reference sequence). The CDR3 length is 16 residues. V dropped 0 bases and J dropped 0; count of bases not matched to a gene: 2. This CDR3 is CTCSADLGGSAETLYF. The DNA read from the CDR3 is TGCACCTGCAGTGCAGATCTGGGGGGTAGTGCAGAA. The full variable domain, rest sourced from reference TRBV1 and TRBJ2-3, is VTLLEQNPRWRLVPRGQAVNLRCILKNSQYPWMSWYQQDLQKQLQWLFTLRSPGDKEVKSLPGADYLATRVTDTELRLQVANMSQGRTLYCTCSADLGGSAETLYFGSGTRLTVL.

Concerning this clone itself: Mouse gene names and germline throughout. The read ends 4 residues early relative to the CDR3; the germline J gene fills the gap. The genes are TRBV31 and TRBJ1-2; D is unresolved. The CDR3 is 11 residues long. The V end lost 0 bases, the J end lost 4 bases, and 3 bases lay between the germline ends. Germline V gives CDR1 GKSSPN, CDR2 SITVG. This CDR3 reads CAWSLGSDYTF. The covered CDR3 bases are TGTGCCTGGAGTCTTGGCTCC.

In this sample, this clone turned up a few times. Gene names and germline match the mouse. The missing CDR3 end, 4 residues past where the read stops, is filled in from the germline J gene. The gene calls are TRBV19 and TRBJ2-7; TRBD2 agrees at 7 bases. The CDR3 is made up of 13 amino acids. Looked up from germline, CDR1 is FNHDT and CDR2 is SITEND (reference sequence). The DNA read from the CDR3 is TGTGCCAGCAGCTCTGGGGGTAGGGAT. It is translated as CASSSGGRD. The full-length CDR3 reads as CASSSGGRDEQYF.

The sample holds a few counts of this clone. The gene names here belong to mouse. The DNA ends 4 residues before the CDR3 does, and the rest of the CDR3 is filled in from the germline J gene. V is TRBV20 and J is TRBJ2-2, with 9 bases fitting TRBD2. J lost 4 bases, V lost 6 bases, and 6 bases had no gene match. CDR1 GFQATS and CDR2 STVNSAI come from the germline V gene. The CDR3 sequence is 14 residues long. The covered CDR3 bases are TGTGGTGCCCTGGGGGGGAGAGGCACCGGG. Its protein product is CGALGGRGTG. The CDR3 in full is CGALGGRGTGQLYF.

Worth noting for this clone: Here the gene names and germline are mouse. The read gets to within 4 residues of the CDR3 end, and the germline J gene fills in the rest. This chain links TRBV17 with TRBJ2-2; perhaps TRBD1 as D (5 bases). The V end lost 6 bases, the J end lost 0 bases, and 5 bases lay between the germline ends. The CDR3 contains 13 residues. The germline V gene has CDR1 MNHDT and CDR2 YYDKIL. The CDR3 spells CASRDTNTGQLYF. Partial CDR3 DNA: TGTGCTAGCAGGGACACAAACACCGGG.